This entry lists 17 T cell receptor beta chains sequenced from one sample in a study of post-analysis software for immune sequencing data. Prepared libraries of TCR beta cDNA carried unique molecular identifiers. Each CDR3 protein gets one entry after TCRdb re-called the PCR reads with MiXCR. The sample lists roughly 540,000 distinct CDR3 sequences, roughly 34% occurring once. Study results and caveats: Patients used about 5 TRBV segments, including TRBV5-6, TRBV5-1 and TRBV20-1, more often than controls.

No antigen has been identified for these receptors. Material: blood. The receptors originated from a girl aged 2-17 years with multiple sclerosis.

This clonotype occurred a few times. The rearrangement joins TRBV5-4 to TRBJ2-3, with 10 bases fitting TRBD2. The CDR3 sequence is 18 residues long. The germline CDR1 and CDR2 sequences are SGHNT and YYREEE (reference sequence). V shed 4 bases, J shed 5 bases, and the junction held 16 bases outside the gene matches. CDR3 protein: CASSNQPPGLARRDTQYF. CDR3 nucleotide sequence: TGTGCCAGCAGCAACCAACCTCCGGGACTAGCGAGGAGAGATACGCAGTATTTT.

This clonotype was found a few times. This CDR3 reads CASSQTSGGPSYNEQYF. CDR3 nucleotides: TGTGCCAGCAGCCAGACTAGCGGGGGACCCTCCTACAATGAGCAGTACTTC. V usage is TRBV7-6 and J usage is TRBJ2-1, with 12 bases matching TRBD2. The J call may be in error: the DNA end matches TRBJ2-7 better. CDR3 length equals 17 residues. Germline-derived CDR1 and CDR2 are SGHVS and FNYEAQ.

The rearrangement links TRBV5-4 to TRBJ2-7; tentative D call: TRBD1 (5 bases). Germline CDR1 and CDR2: SGHNT and YYREEE (reference sequence). This CDR3 region has 15 residues. Trimming cost V 4 bases and J 0 bases, with 14 bases left between them. This CDR3 is CASSRAGQSSYEQYF. DNA for the CDR3: TGTGCCAGCAGCAGGGCCGGACAAAGCTCCTACGAGCAGTACTTC.

J is TRBJ2-5 and V is TRBV9, with a weak D call TRBD2 (5 bases). Trimming stripped 0 bases from V and 4 bases from J, with 7 bases between. The germline CDR1 and CDR2 sequences are SGDLS and YYNGEE. This CDR3 is built from 13 residues. CDR3 loop: CASSVGGSETQYF. CDR3 in DNA: TGTGCCAGCAGCGTAGGAGGGTCAGAGACCCAGTACTTC.

In nucleotides, the CDR3 is TGCGCCAGCAGCTTGGAGTTCGGACCCGGGGGGGATACGCAGTATTTT. Its translation: CASSLEFGPGGDTQYF. V gene TRBV5-1 combines with J gene TRBJ2-3, with TRBD2 matching 7 bases. The CDR3 spans 16 residues. V gave up 0 bases and J gave up 6 bases; unmatched junction bases: 10. Germline V gene data show CDR1 as SGHRS and CDR2 as YFSETQ.

The sample holds a few counts of this clonotype. A read error is possible here, since a much larger clone lies one base away. The V gene is TRBV24-1, the J gene TRBJ2-3, with a tentative D call TRBD2 (6 bases). The CDR3 is made up of 12 amino acids. CDR1 is KGHDR, CDR2 SFDVKD, per germline. CDR3 nucleotides: TGTGTCACCAGTGTCAGCGGGCGTACGCAGTATTTT. Residues: CVTSVSGRTQYF.

V is TRBV14 and J is TRBJ2-7; D is unresolved. The CDR3 is made up of 13 amino acids. The V end was cut by 1 base, the J end by 3 bases, with 7 bases between. The germline CDR1 and CDR2 sequences are SGHDN and FVKESK. CDR3 nucleotide sequence: TGTGCCAGCAGCCAAGTTAAGTTCTACGAGCAGTACTTC. Translated: CASSQVKFYEQYF.

V and J are TRBV6-4 and TRBJ2-4, with 13 bases identical to TRBD2. The last part of the DNA fits TRBJ2-7 better; the J call may be wrong. The CDR3 totals 19 residues. CDR1 and CDR2 (germline): MRHNA, SNTAGT. The CDR3 DNA reads TGTGCCAGCAGTGACCCAAGGACTAGCGGGGGTTCATCAGGTCACGAGCAGTACTTC. Encoded protein: CASSDPRTSGGSSGHEQYF.

The chain uses TRBV5-6 and TRBJ2-6; 10 positions agree with TRBD1. Trimming at V came to 4 bases and at J to 1 base, leaving 5 bases not matched to a gene. The CDR3 consists of 17 residues. The germline gives CDR1 SGHDT, CDR2 YYEEEE. The CDR3 protein is CASSRGQGGSGANVLTF. Here the CDR3 DNA reads TGTGCCAGCAGCAGAGGACAGGGGGGATCTGGGGCCAACGTCCTGACTTTC.

This clonotype appeared a single time. V is TRBV18 and J is TRBJ2-7; 8 bases agree with TRBD1. The V gene's germline CDR1 is KGHSH and CDR2 LQKENI. The junction had 3 bases not matched to a gene; V was cut back by 2 bases and J by 3 bases. This CDR3 is 14 amino acids long. The chain's CDR3 is CASSPMDRVYEQYF. In DNA form, the CDR3 reads TGTGCCAGCTCACCAATGGACAGGGTCTACGAGCAGTACTTC.

This clonotype was counted many times. The CDR3 region is CASSLNGGPTDTQYF. The CDR3 DNA reads as TGTGCCAGCAGCTTAAACGGGGGGCCCACAGATACGCAGTATTTT. The chain links TRBV13 to TRBJ2-3, with D perhaps matching TRBD2 (7 bases). The CDR3 runs 15 residues. Germline V gene data show CDR1 as PRHDT and CDR2 as FYEKMQ (reference sequence). Trimming took 2 bases from V and 2 from J, leaving 11 bases between them.

V gene TRBV28 combines with J gene TRBJ2-1; 12 bases fit TRBD2. Germline V gene sequence: CDR1 MDHEN, CDR2 SYDVKM. The CDR3 runs 17 residues. J gave up 2 bases and V 3 bases, and 5 bases lay outside the gene matches. This CDR3 reads CASSFGASGGAYNEQFF. CDR3 sequence (DNA): TGTGCCAGCAGTTTTGGAGCTAGCGGGGGGGCCTACAATGAGCAGTTCTTC.

This clonotype appeared many times. The chain links TRBV5-6 to TRBJ2-5; D is possibly TRBD1 (6 bases). V was shortened by 4 bases and J by 3 bases, with 7 bases between the two germline ends. The CDR3 spans 12 residues. In germline, CDR1 is SGHDT, CDR2 YYEEEE. The CDR3 nucleotides read TGTGCCAGCAGCCCAGGGGAAGAGACCCAGTACTTC. Amino acids: CASSPGEETQYF.

This clonotype was recorded many times. The V gene is TRBV20-1, the J gene TRBJ2-7, with 10 nucleotides matching TRBD2. The CDR3 length is 14 residues. Germline loops: CDR1 DFQATT, CDR2 SNEGSKA (reference sequence). V lost 5 bases, J lost 2 bases, and 6 bases stayed unmatched. CDR3 sequence (DNA): TGCAGTGCTGAGGATAGCGGGGGGACCTACGAGCAGTACTTC. Protein: CSAEDSGGTYEQYF.

This clonotype was detected only a few times. The chain links TRBV5-4 to TRBJ2-2; D is unclear. Germline V gene data show CDR1 as SGHNT and CDR2 as YYREEE (reference sequence). The CDR3 totals 14 residues. V was shortened by 1 base and J by 6 bases, with 10 bases between the two germline ends. The CDR3 coding sequence is TGTGCCAGCAGCTTGAGCCGCTTCCCCGGGGAGCTGTTTTTT. It encodes CASSLSRFPGELFF.

There are a few counts of this clonotype. V gene TRBV20-1 combines with J gene TRBJ2-1, with D perhaps matching TRBD2 (5 bases). Trimming took off 5 bases at V and 9 bases at J, with 14 bases between the two ends. The CDR3 runs 12 residues. Germline V gene lookup returns CDR1 DFQATT and CDR2 SNEGSKA (reference sequence). The CDR3 bases are TGCAGTGCTCTCCGGGGAGTTAGTGAGCAGTTCTTC. Translation: CSALRGVSEQFF.

This clonotype showed up just a few times. V gene TRBV10-3 combines with J gene TRBJ2-3, with D perhaps matching TRBD2 (6 bases). Germline lookup yields CDR1 ENHRY and CDR2 SYGVKD. Trimming left V 8 bases short and J 1 base short, with 7 bases between. The CDR3 covers 12 residues. CDR3 bases: TGTGCCATCGGGACTGGCACAGATACGCAGTATTTT. This translates into CAIGTGTDTQYF.